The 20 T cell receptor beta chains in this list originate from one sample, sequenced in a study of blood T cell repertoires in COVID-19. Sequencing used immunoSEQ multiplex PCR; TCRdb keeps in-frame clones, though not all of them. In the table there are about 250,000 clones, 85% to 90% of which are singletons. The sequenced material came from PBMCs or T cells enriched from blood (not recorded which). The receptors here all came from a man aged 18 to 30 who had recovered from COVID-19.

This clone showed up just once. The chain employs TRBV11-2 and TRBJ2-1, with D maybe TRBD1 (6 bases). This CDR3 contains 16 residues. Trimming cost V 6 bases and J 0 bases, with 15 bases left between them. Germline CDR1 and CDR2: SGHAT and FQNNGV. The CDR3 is CASSQQGPSSYNEQFF. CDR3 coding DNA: TGTGCCAGCAGTCAACAGGGACCGAGCTCCTACAATGAGCAGTTCTTC.

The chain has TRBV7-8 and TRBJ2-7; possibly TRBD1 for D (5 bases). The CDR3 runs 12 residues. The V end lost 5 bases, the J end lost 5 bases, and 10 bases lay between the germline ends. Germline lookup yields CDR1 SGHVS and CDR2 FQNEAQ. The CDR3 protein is CASSKGADEQYF. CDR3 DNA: TGTGCCAGCAGCAAAGGGGCTGACGAGCAGTACTTC.

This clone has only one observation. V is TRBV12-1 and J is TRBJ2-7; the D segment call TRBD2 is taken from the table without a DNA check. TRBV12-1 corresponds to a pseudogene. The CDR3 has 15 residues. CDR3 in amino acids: CASSFWGRGLYEQYF. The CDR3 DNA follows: TGTGCCAGCAGCTTTTGGGGGAGGGGACTCTACGAGCAGTACTTC.

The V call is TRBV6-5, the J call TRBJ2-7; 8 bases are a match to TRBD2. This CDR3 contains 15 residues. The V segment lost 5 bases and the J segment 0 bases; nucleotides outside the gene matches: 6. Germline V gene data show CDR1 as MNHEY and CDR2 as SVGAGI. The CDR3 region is CASSQRGRSSYEQYF. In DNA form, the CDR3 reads TGTGCCAGCAGTCAGCGGGGGCGTAGCTCCTACGAGCAGTACTTC.

CDR3 in DNA: TGTGCCAGCAGCTTAACCTCTAGCGGGAGGGCAGGGGAGCTGTTTTTT. Protein sequence: CASSLTSSGRAGELFF. V is TRBV7-3 and J is TRBJ2-2; 12 positions match TRBD2. Unmatched junction bases numbered 4, after V lost 0 bases and J lost 8 bases. The germline CDR1 and CDR2 sequences are SGHTA and FQGTGA. There are 16 residues in the CDR3.

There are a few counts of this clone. Here the CDR3 DNA reads TGTGCCAGCAGCTGGGGGACTGCCAATTCACCCCTCCACTTT. It yields the protein CASSWGTANSPLHF. The V gene is TRBV7-3, the J gene TRBJ1-6; D may be TRBD1 (5 bases). The CDR3 has 14 residues. Germline CDR1 reads SGHTA; CDR2 reads FQGTGA. The V end lost 4 bases, the J end lost 7 bases, and 11 bases lay between the germline ends.

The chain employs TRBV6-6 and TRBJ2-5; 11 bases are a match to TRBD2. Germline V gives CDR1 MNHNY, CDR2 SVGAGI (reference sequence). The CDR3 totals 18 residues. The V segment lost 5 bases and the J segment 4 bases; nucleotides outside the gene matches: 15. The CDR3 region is CASSPPSTRLAGGETQYF. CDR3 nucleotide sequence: TGTGCCAGCAGTCCACCTTCGACCAGGCTAGCGGGAGGAGAGACCCAGTACTTC.

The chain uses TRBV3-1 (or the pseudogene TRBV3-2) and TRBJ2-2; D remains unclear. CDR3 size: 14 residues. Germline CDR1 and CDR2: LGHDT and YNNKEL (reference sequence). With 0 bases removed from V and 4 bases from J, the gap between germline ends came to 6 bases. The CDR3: CASSQDLSTGELFF. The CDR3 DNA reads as TGTGCCAGCAGCCAAGATTTGAGCACCGGGGAGCTGTTTTTT.

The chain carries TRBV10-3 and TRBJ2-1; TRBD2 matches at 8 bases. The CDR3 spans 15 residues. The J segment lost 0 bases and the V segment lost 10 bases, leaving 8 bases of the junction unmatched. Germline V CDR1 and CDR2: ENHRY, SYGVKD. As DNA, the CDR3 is TGTGCCACCCAGGACAGCGGGAGCTCCTACAATGAGCAGTTCTTC. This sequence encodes CATQDSGSSYNEQFF.

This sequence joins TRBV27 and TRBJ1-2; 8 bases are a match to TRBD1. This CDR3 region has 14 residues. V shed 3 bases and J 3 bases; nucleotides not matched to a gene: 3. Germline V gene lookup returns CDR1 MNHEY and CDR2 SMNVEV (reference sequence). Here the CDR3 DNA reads TGTGCCAGCAGTTTGCAGGGGGCATACTATGGCTACACCTTC. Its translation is CASSLQGAYYGYTF.

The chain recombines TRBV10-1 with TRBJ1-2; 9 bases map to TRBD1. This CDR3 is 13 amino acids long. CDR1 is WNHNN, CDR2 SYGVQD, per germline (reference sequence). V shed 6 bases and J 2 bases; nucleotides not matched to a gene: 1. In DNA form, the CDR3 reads TGCGCCAGCAGCGGGACAGGGAACTATGGCTACACCTTC. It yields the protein CASSGTGNYGYTF.

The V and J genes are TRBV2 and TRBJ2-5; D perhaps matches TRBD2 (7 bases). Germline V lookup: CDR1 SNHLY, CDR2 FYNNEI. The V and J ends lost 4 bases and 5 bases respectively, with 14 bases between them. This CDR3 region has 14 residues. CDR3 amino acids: CASSASGGGETQYF. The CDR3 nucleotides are TGTGCCAGCAGTGCATCGGGGGGCGGTGAGACCCAGTACTTC.

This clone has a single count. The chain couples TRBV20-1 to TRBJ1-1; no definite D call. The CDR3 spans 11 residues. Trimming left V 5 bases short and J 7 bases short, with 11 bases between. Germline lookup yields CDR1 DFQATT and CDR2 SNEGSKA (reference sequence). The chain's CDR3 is CSAFHSIEAFF. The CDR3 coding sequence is TGCAGTGCTTTTCACAGTATTGAAGCTTTCTTT.

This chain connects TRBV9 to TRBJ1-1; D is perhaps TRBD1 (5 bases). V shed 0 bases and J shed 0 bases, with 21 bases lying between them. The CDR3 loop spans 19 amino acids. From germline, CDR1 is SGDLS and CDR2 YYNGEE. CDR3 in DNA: TGTGCCAGCAGCGTAGTTCGGGGGAACAGAAGAGCCATGAACACTGAAGCTTTCTTT. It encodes CASSVVRGNRRAMNTEAFF.

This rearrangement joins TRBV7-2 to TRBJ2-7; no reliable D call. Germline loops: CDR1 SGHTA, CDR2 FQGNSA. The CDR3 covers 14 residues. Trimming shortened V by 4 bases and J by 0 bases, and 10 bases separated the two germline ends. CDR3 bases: TGTGCCAGCAGCTCTCGACGGAGCTCCTACGAGCAGTACTTC. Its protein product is CASSSRRSSYEQYF.

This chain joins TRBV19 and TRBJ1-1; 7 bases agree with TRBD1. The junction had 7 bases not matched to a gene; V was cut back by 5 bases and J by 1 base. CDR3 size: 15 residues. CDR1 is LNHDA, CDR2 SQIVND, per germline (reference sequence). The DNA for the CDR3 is TGTGCCAGTAGTCCCCCGACAGGGACGAACACTGAAGCTTTCTTT. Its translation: CASSPPTGTNTEAFF.

CDR3 sequence reads: CASSYSTGRANYGYTF. The CDR3 region has the DNA TGTGCCAGCAGTTATTCAACAGGGAGAGCTAACTATGGCTACACCTTC. This chain links TRBV6-5 with TRBJ1-2, with TRBD1 as a possible D gene (6 bases). Germline CDR1 MNHEY, CDR2 SVGAGI. The CDR3 consists of 16 residues. Trimming pared 3 bases from V and 0 bases from J, leaving 14 bases between.

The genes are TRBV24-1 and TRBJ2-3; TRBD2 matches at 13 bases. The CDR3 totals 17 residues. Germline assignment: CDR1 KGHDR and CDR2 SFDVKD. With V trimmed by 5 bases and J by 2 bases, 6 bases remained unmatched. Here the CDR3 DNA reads TGTGCCACCAGTGGGGGACTAGCGGGGCCGATCACAGATACGCAGTATTTT. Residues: CATSGGLAGPITDTQYF.

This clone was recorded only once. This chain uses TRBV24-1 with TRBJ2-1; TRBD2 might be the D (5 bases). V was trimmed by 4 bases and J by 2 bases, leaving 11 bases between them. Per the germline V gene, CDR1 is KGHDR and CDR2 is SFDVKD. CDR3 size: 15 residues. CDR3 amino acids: CATSDPRTPYNEQFF. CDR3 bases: TGTGCCACCAGTGACCCACGGACTCCCTACAATGAGCAGTTCTTC.

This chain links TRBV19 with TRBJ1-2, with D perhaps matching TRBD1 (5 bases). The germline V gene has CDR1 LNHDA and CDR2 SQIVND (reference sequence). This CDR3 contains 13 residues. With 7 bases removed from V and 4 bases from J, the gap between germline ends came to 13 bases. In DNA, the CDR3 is TGTGCCAGTACCCAGGACAACATCTATGGCTACACCTTC. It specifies CASTQDNIYGYTF. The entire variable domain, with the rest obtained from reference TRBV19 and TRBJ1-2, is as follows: DGGITQSPKYLFRKEGQNVTLSCEQNLNHDAMYWYRQDPGQGLRLIYYSQIVNDFQKGDIAEGYSVSREKKESFPLTVTSAQKNPTAFYLCASTQDNIYGYTFGSGTRLTVV.